The clone carrying this T cell receptor (beta chain) occurred once. Only in-frame clones appear in the TCRdb table, and some are missing; sequencing was by immunoSEQ multiplex PCR. The sample holds 94,000 or so clones, about 96% seen once. The data were taken from a study of siplizumab effects on memory and regulatory T cells. The sequence derives from a human donor in good health. The sequencing sample was made of naive CD4+ T cells sorted from blood.

The CDR3 reads CASSLGGGTGELFF. Here the CDR3 DNA reads TGTGCCAGCAGTTTGGGAGGCGGCACCGGGGAGCTGTTTTTT. The chain recombines TRBV27 with TRBJ2-2; the D gene is possibly TRBD2 (6 bases). Germline loops: CDR1 MNHEY, CDR2 SMNVEV (reference sequence). The germline V and J ends were trimmed by 3 bases and 4 bases, with 9 bases remaining between them. The CDR3 is 14 residues long.